These 32 T cell receptor beta chains originate from one sample sequenced in a study of T cell repertoires in cytomegalovirus infection. No antigens are known for them. TCRdb ran MiXCR on the reads and lists one entry per CDR3 protein. The table lists 700,000 to 850,000 distinct CDR3 sequences, approximately 32% of them singletons. The sample here was cultured CD8+ T cells from PBMCs, taken from culture after CMV antigen stimulation. Receptor source: a human donor in good health (CMV status not recorded). Some clones in this sample may be carry-over from other donors' samples.

V and J are TRBV4-1 and TRBJ2-3; no firm D call. The V end lost 2 bases, the J end lost 1 base, and 13 bases lay between the germline ends. The CDR3 extends over 16 amino acids. The V gene's germline CDR1 is MGHRA and CDR2 YSYEKL. The CDR3 sequence is CASSQMLKRGTDTQYF. The CDR3 nucleotides read TGCGCCAGCAGCCAAATGCTGAAGAGAGGCACAGATACGCAGTATTTT.

V usage is TRBV6-5 and J usage is TRBJ2-5, with D unclear. The germline V gene encodes CDR1 MNHEY and CDR2 SVGAGI. The CDR3 sequence is 13 residues long. V gave up 8 bases and J gave up 0 bases, with 10 bases separating them. CDR3 region: CASGYTHQETQYF. DNA for the CDR3: TGTGCCAGCGGGTACACGCACCAAGAGACCCAGTACTTC.

CDR3 amino acids: CASSYTNRGTEAFF. The CDR3 region has the DNA TGTGCCAGCAGTTACACCAACAGGGGCACTGAAGCTTTCTTT. The chain uses TRBV6-2 or TRBV6-3 and TRBJ1-1, with 7 bases matching TRBD1. From germline, CDR1 is MNHEY and CDR2 SVGEGT. CDR3 size: 14 residues. J lost 4 bases, V lost 2 bases, and 4 bases had no gene match.

Ten or more counts support this clonotype. This rearrangement joins TRBV7-6 to TRBJ1-1, with D possibly TRBD1 on 5 matching bases. The germline gives CDR1 SGHVS, CDR2 FNYEAQ. The CDR3 length is 18 residues. Deletions cut 2 bases from V and 7 bases from J, with 26 bases between. The CDR3 DNA reads TGTGCCAGCAGCTTAACGTCGGGTATCCGGGACGGATTGTATGAAGCTTTCTTT. Translation gives CASSLTSGIRDGLYEAFF.

This chain's CDR3 is CASSFPKGNQETQYF. The DNA for the CDR3 is TGTGCCAGCAGTTTCCCTAAAGGGAACCAAGAGACCCAGTACTTC. The rearrangement uses TRBV28 and TRBJ2-5; D gene unclear. The CDR3 length is 15 residues. Per germline, CDR1 MDHEN and CDR2 SYDVKM. With 3 bases removed from V and 0 bases from J, the gap between germline ends came to 11 bases.

This clonotype has more than one count but fewer than ten. The chain links TRBV6-6 to TRBJ2-1, with TRBD2 as a possible D gene (7 bases). The V end lost 5 bases, the J end lost 0 bases, and 20 bases lay between the germline ends. The CDR3 runs 18 residues. Looked up from germline, CDR1 is MNHNY and CDR2 is SVGAGI (reference sequence). In nucleotides, the CDR3 is TGTGCCAGCAGTCTTAGGGGGGGGTCGCTTAGCTCCTACAATGAGCAGTTCTTC. Its protein is CASSLRGGSLSSYNEQFF.

There are a few counts of this clonotype. V is TRBV4-1 and J is TRBJ2-7; 8 positions agree with TRBD2. The V and J ends lost 0 bases and 7 bases, in that order; junction bases with no gene match: 5. The CDR3 is 14 residues long. CDR1 is MGHRA, CDR2 YSYEKL, per germline. The CDR3 sequence: CASSQELAVGEQYF. The DNA of the CDR3 is TGCGCCAGCAGCCAAGAACTAGCGGTTGGGGAGCAGTACTTC.

This clonotype was seen a handful of times. The rearrangement links TRBV4-1 to TRBJ1-2, with TRBD1 as a possible D gene (5 bases). This CDR3 spans 14 amino acids. In germline, CDR1 is MGHRA, CDR2 YSYEKL. V was cut by 0 bases and J by 6 bases, with 11 bases left in between. In nucleotides, the CDR3 is TGCGCCAGCAGCCAAGAGGGCGGGGGAAATGGCTACACCTTC. Amino acids: CASSQEGGGNGYTF.

This clonotype was seen a few times. This rearrangement joins TRBV15 to TRBJ2-2, with 8 bases lining up with TRBD1. The CDR3 covers 15 residues. Germline values: CDR1 LNHNV, CDR2 YYDKDF (reference sequence). V lost 5 bases, J lost 7 bases, and 9 bases stayed unmatched. For the CDR3, the DNA is TGTGCCACCAGCTTAAACAGGGGGAGTGGCGGGGAGCTGTTTTTT. It encodes CATSLNRGSGGELFF.

This clonotype was detected a few times. This chain uses TRBV7-3 with TRBJ2-1, with no clear D. The CDR3 runs 12 residues. The germline gives CDR1 SGHTA, CDR2 FQGTGA. V dropped 6 bases and J dropped 10 bases, with 13 bases sitting between them. The CDR3 DNA reads as TGTGCCAGCAGTTACGACGCCAGGGAGCAGTTCTTC. It encodes CASSYDAREQFF.

The chain couples TRBV7-8 to TRBJ1-1, with D hard to call. With 3 bases removed from V and 5 bases from J, the gap between germline ends came to 10 bases. Germline loops: CDR1 SGHVS, CDR2 FQNEAQ. The CDR3 loop spans 13 amino acids. The CDR3 DNA reads TGTGCCAGCAGCTTTGGGTTGTTGACTGAAGCTTTCTTT. Its protein product is CASSFGLLTEAFF.

V usage is TRBV3-1 and J usage is TRBJ2-1; 10 nucleotides agree with TRBD2. The germline gives CDR1 LGHDT, CDR2 YNNKEL (reference sequence). The CDR3 is 15 amino acids. The J segment lost 8 bases and the V segment lost 6 bases, leaving 10 bases of the junction unmatched. CDR3: CASRPVAGGVHEQFF. CDR3 DNA sequence: TGTGCCAGCAGGCCCGTAGCGGGGGGCGTCCATGAGCAGTTCTTC.

This clonotype was found a few times. The chain uses TRBV7-6 and TRBJ2-5; 9 nucleotides line up with TRBD2. Germline V CDR1 and CDR2: SGHVS, FNYEAQ. V lost 2 bases and J lost 0; bases outside the gene matches: 13. CDR3 length: 19 residues. The CDR3, as DNA: TGTGCCAGCAGCTTACCCCCGTGGATAGCGGGGGAGAACCAAGAGACCCAGTACTTC. Its protein is CASSLPPWIAGENQETQYF.

V usage is TRBV7-3 and J usage is TRBJ1-2; D remains ambiguous. The CDR3 sequence is 14 residues long. Germline CDR1 is SGHTA and CDR2 is FQGTGA. The ends were cut back, 5 bases at V and 4 bases at J, with 14 bases in the middle. CDR3 DNA: TGTGCCAGCAGCCACGGCAGGACCCTCTATGGCTACACCTTC. Amino acid sequence: CASSHGRTLYGYTF.

V is TRBV28 and J is TRBJ1-4; D is unclear. Trimming pared 10 bases from V and 7 bases from J, leaving 31 bases between. Germline lookup yields CDR1 MDHEN and CDR2 SYDVKM. The CDR3 is made up of 18 amino acids. The CDR3 loop is CATRGLLGELLLGEKLFF. In nucleotides, the CDR3 is TGTGCCACCAGAGGCCTGTTGGGAGAACTTCTGCTCGGTGAAAAACTGTTTTTT.

This clonotype was observed a few times. The chain uses TRBV7-8 and TRBJ2-3; D is undetermined. V gave up 5 bases and J gave up 1 base, with 16 bases separating them. Germline V gene data show CDR1 as SGHVS and CDR2 as FQNEAQ. CDR3 length: 16 residues. The CDR3 spells CASSPTLGPGTDTQYF. The DNA for the CDR3 is TGTGCCAGCAGCCCCACTTTGGGCCCCGGCACAGATACGCAGTATTTT.

The chain links TRBV27 to TRBJ2-3, with 7 bases identical to TRBD2. This CDR3 comprises 14 residues. V shed 5 bases, J shed 3 bases, and the junction held 5 bases outside the gene matches. Germline V gives CDR1 MNHEY, CDR2 SMNVEV (reference sequence). The CDR3 sequence: CASSRAGYTDTQYF. Written as DNA, the CDR3 is TGTGCCAGCAGTAGAGCGGGGTATACAGATACGCAGTATTTT.

This rearrangement joins TRBV6-8 to TRBJ1-2; 8 positions agree with TRBD1. V gave up 1 base and J gave up 6 bases; unmatched junction bases: 10. Germline CDR1 and CDR2: MNHGY and SAAAGT. The CDR3 spans 16 residues. CDR3 loop: CASSYFDPGTGDGYTF. The CDR3 nucleotides are TGTGCCAGCAGTTACTTCGACCCTGGGACAGGTGATGGCTACACCTTC.

This clonotype turned up a few times. This rearrangement joins TRBV2 to TRBJ2-5; D remains unclear. The CDR3 is made up of 10 amino acids. Trimming stripped 8 bases from V and 4 bases from J, with 5 bases between. The V gene's germline CDR1 is SNHLY and CDR2 FYNNEI. Written as DNA, the CDR3 is TGTGCCAGCTTGCGAGAGACCCAGTACTTC. It encodes CASLRETQYF.

CDR3 sequence: CASSLGVPDSYYGYTF. DNA for the CDR3: TGTGCCAGCAGCTTGGGCGTTCCGGACAGCTACTATGGCTACACCTTC. This chain connects TRBV5-6 to TRBJ1-2, with TRBD1 as a possible D gene (6 bases). Trimming left V 0 bases short and J 3 bases short, with 15 bases between. Germline CDR1 SGHDT, CDR2 YYEEEE. The CDR3 contains 16 residues.

Remarks on this clonotype: The conserved closing phenylalanine or tryptophan is absent in this CDR3, likely reflecting a read error. The chain joins TRBV7-3 to TRBJ2-1; 8 bases are shared with TRBD2. The CDR3 is made up of 16 amino acids. Trimming took 5 bases from V and 3 from J; bases not matched to a gene: 9. From germline, CDR1 is SGHTA and CDR2 FQGTGA. CDR3: CASSLIGGGHYNEQFY. CDR3 DNA sequence: TGTGCCAGCAGCCTCATCGGGGGGGGTCACTACAATGAGCAGTTCTAC.

The chain uses TRBV7-6 and TRBJ1-1; D gene ambiguous. Trimming took 1 base from V and 8 from J, leaving 8 bases between them. Germline V gene data show CDR1 as SGHVS and CDR2 as FNYEAQ. The CDR3 covers 12 residues. The CDR3 spells CASSLVGKEAFF. CDR3 nucleotide sequence: TGTGCCAGCAGCTTAGTAGGGAAGGAAGCTTTCTTT.

V and J are TRBV27 and TRBJ2-1; D tentatively reads TRBD1 or TRBD2 (5 bases each). This CDR3 spans 15 amino acids. CDR1 is MNHEY, CDR2 SMNVEV, per germline (reference sequence). The germline V and J ends were trimmed by 6 bases and 4 bases, with 16 bases remaining between them. This chain's CDR3 is CASSFGAPLYNEQFF. Written as DNA, the CDR3 is TGTGCCAGCAGCTTCGGGGCCCCCCTTTACAATGAGCAGTTCTTC.

This clonotype has at least ten counts. The V call is TRBV6-2 or TRBV6-3, the J call TRBJ1-1; a weak D match, TRBD1 (6 bases). V gave up 2 bases and J gave up 1 base, with 29 bases separating them. Germline CDR1 reads MNHEY; CDR2 reads SVGEGT. The CDR3 contains 21 residues. The CDR3 spells CASSYGGRGTGTDRKNTEAFF. DNA of the CDR3: TGTGCCAGCAGTTACGGGGGTCGGGGCACAGGGACCGACAGGAAGAACACTGAAGCTTTCTTT.

There are a few counts of this clonotype. J is TRBJ2-1 and V is TRBV6-6; tentatively, D is TRBD1 (6 bases). The CDR3 runs to 14 residues. V lost 0 bases and J 5 bases, leaving 8 bases between the germline ends. Germline-derived CDR1 and CDR2 are MNHNY and SVGAGI (reference sequence). CDR3 protein: CASSYSDSNNEQFF. The DNA for the CDR3 is TGTGCCAGCAGTTACTCGGACAGCAACAATGAGCAGTTCTTC.

Note on this clonotype: A much larger clone sits a single nucleotide away, making a read error possible. V usage is TRBV7-9 and J usage is TRBJ2-7; D ambiguous. V dropped 4 bases and J dropped 6 bases, with 10 bases sitting between them. CDR1 and CDR2 from the germline V gene are SEHNR and FQNEAQ (reference sequence). The CDR3 sequence is 12 residues long. CDR3 DNA: TGTGCCAGCAGCTACATGGCAGGCGAGCAGTACTTC. Translating gives CASSYMAGEQYF.

In this sample, this clonotype turned up many times. V is TRBV7-2 and J is TRBJ1-1; no definite D call. The germline V gene encodes CDR1 SGHTA and CDR2 FQGNSA. V lost 5 bases and J lost 3, with 13 bases in between. The CDR3 consists of 14 residues. The CDR3 DNA is TGTGCCAGCAGCCTCCCGGGTAAAGACACTGAAGCTTTCTTT. As protein: CASSLPGKDTEAFF.

This sequence joins TRBV4-1 and TRBJ2-3; no clear D. Per germline, CDR1 MGHRA and CDR2 YSYEKL. This CDR3 is 18 amino acids long. With 3 bases removed from V and 8 bases from J, the gap between germline ends came to 27 bases. Here the CDR3 reads CASSHPLQEQTRRGTQYF. DNA for the CDR3: TGCGCCAGCAGCCATCCACTGCAGGAGCAAACCCGTCGCGGTACGCAGTATTTT.

This clonotype was found many times. The gene calls are TRBV7-2 and TRBJ2-7; D unclear. V was shortened by 5 bases and J by 0 bases, with 17 bases between the two germline ends. The CDR3 sequence is 16 residues long. Germline CDR1 SGHTA, CDR2 FQGNSA. The CDR3 here is CASSLDAQLYSYEQYF. CDR3 bases: TGTGCCAGCAGCCTGGATGCACAGCTCTACTCCTACGAGCAGTACTTC.

The chain couples TRBV7-6 to TRBJ2-3; 10 nucleotides line up with TRBD2. This CDR3 is 14 amino acids long. CDR1 is SGHVS, CDR2 FNYEAQ, per germline. V dropped 8 bases and J dropped 6; count of bases not matched to a gene: 8. The DNA for the CDR3 is TGTGCCAGCCAAGCGGGGGGGCTATCTGATACGCAGTATTTT. Its translation: CASQAGGLSDTQYF. The full variable domain, with the rest looked up from reference TRBV7-6 and TRBJ2-3, is GAGVSQSPRYKVTKRGQDVALRCDPISGHVSLYWYRQALGQGPEFLTYFNYEAQQDKSGLPNDRFSAERPEGSISTLTIQRTEQRDSAMYRCASQAGGLSDTQYFGPGTRLTVL.

This clonotype has only a few counts. The chain links TRBV27 to TRBJ2-7; the D call may be TRBD1 or TRBD2 (6 bases each). Trimming removed 0 bases at V and 6 bases at J, with 9 bases between. There are 13 residues in the CDR3. From germline, CDR1 is MNHEY and CDR2 SMNVEV (reference sequence). The CDR3 DNA is TGTGCCAGCAGTTTATCAGGAGGGGGCGAGCAGTACGTC. As protein: CASSLSGGGEQYV.

The chain joins TRBV7-6 to TRBJ1-4; 9 nucleotides match TRBD1. The CDR3 extends over 16 amino acids. Germline assignment: CDR1 SGHVS and CDR2 FNYEAQ. V was clipped by 5 bases and J by 4 bases; unmatched bases: 8. The CDR3 is CASSPGQGLYNEKLFF. CDR3 nucleotides: TGTGCCAGCAGCCCGGGACAGGGCCTCTATAATGAAAAACTGTTTTTT.